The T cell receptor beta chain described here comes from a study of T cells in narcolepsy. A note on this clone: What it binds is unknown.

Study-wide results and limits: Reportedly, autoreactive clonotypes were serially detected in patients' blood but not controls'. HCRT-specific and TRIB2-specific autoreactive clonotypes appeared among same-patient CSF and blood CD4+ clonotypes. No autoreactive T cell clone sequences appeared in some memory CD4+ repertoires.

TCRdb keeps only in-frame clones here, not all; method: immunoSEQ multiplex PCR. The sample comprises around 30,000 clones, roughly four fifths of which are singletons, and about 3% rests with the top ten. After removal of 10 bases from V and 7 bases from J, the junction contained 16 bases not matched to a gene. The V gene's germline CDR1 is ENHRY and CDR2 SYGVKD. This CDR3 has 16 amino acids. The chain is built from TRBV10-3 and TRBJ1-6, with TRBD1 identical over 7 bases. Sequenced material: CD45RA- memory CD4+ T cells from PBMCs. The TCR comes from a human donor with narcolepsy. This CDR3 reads CATGAADRAHNSPLHF. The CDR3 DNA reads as TGTGCCACCGGGGCTGCTGACAGGGCCCACAATTCACCCCTCCACTTT.